This TCR beta chain is drawn from a study of T cells in localized non-small cell lung cancer. In germline, CDR1 is MNHGY, CDR2 SAAAGT. Trimming stripped 5 bases from V and 2 bases from J, with 13 bases between. The CDR3 runs 15 residues. Data came from immunoSEQ multiplex PCR; TCRdb stores just in-frame clones and leaves some out. The data show about 4,000 clones, with 41% seen just once and around 6% held by the top ten. This clone is medium-sized (0.01 to 0.1%) in the sample. The chain carries TRBV6-8 and TRBJ1-5, with D hard to call. The TCR originated in a woman aged 35 to 70 with stage I lung adenocarcinoma. The sequenced sample was lung tumor tissue, obtained before any cancer treatment. The chain's CDR3 is CASSALPSGNQPQHF. The CDR3 region has the DNA TGTGCCAGCAGTGCCCTACCGTCTGGCAATCAGCCCCAGCATTTT.